Presented here are 3 T cell receptor beta chains from one specimen sequenced in a study of OX40 agonist ivuxolimab in advanced cancers. Here immunoSEQ multiplex PCR was the method, and the copy in TCRdb shows in-frame clones only, minus some. The table lists about 50,000 clones, nearly 80% of them singletons, with 3.9% in the top ten. Material: CD4+ or CD8+ T cells sorted from blood, obtained in a trial of the OX40 agonist ivuxolimab. Receptors originate from an adult with an advanced solid tumor such as melanoma, head and neck, liver or kidney cancer.

The chain employs TRBV7-9 and TRBJ1-4; possible D gene TRBD1, 6 bases. Trimming took off 4 bases at V and 8 bases at J, with 17 bases between the two ends. This CDR3 region has 15 residues. Per the germline V gene, CDR1 is SEHNR and CDR2 is FQNEAQ (reference sequence). CDR3 coding DNA: TGTGCCAGCAGCTACCGGACAGCCTTGGGGGAAAAACTGTTTTTT. Its protein product is CASSYRTALGEKLFF.

The chain links TRBV27 to TRBJ1-4; D is ambiguous. Germline CDR1 MNHEY, CDR2 SMNVEV (reference sequence). CDR3 length equals 12 residues. V was cut by 6 bases and J by 8 bases, with 10 bases left in between. The CDR3 DNA is TGTGCCAGCAGAGCTGCCGGAGAAAAACTGTTTTTT. Translating gives CASRAAGEKLFF.

The rearrangement uses TRBV18 and TRBJ1-1; tentatively, D is TRBD1 (5 bases). CDR3 length equals 14 residues. Germline-derived CDR1 and CDR2 are KGHSH and LQKENI. Trimming removed 10 bases from V and 1 base from J, with 16 bases in between. CDR3 loop: CATRRGSGNTEAFF. DNA for the CDR3: TGTGCCACGAGAAGGGGTTCGGGGAACACTGAAGCTTTCTTT.